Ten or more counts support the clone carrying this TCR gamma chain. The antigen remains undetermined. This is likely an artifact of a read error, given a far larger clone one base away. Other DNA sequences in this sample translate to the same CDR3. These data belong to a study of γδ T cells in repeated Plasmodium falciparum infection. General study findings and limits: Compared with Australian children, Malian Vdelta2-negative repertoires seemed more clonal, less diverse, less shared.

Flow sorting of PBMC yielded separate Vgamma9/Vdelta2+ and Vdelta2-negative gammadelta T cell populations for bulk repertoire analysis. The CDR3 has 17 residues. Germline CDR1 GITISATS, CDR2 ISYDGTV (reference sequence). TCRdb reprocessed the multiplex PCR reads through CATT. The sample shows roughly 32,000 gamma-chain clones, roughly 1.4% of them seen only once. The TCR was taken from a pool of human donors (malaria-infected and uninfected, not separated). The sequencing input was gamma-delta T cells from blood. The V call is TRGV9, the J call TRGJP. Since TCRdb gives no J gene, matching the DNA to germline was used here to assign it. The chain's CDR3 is CALWEVPQELGKKIKVF. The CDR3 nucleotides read TGTGCCTTGTGGGAGGTCCCGCAAGAGTTAGGCAAAAAAATCAAGGTATTT.